This T cell receptor (beta chain) was documented in a study of T-cell reconstitution after alpha-beta-depleted transplantation in children. About this clonotype: As yet, its antigen is unknown.

V was clipped by 0 bases and J by 4 bases; unmatched bases: 7. Germline CDR1 and CDR2: SGDLS and YYNGEE. The CDR3 is 16 amino acids. For TCRbeta, the library was prepared with unique molecular identifiers. TCRdb analysed the PCR reads with MiXCR anew, one entry per CDR3 protein. The table shows 500,000 or so distinct CDR3 sequences, with about 10% occurring only once. Study outcomes and limitations: As was reported, about two months after transplant, alpha-beta T cells came from several hundred expanded graft clones.

This clonotype was sampled from a female patient under 10 years old who had a stem cell transplant for aplastic anemia, so the T cells may come from the graft donor. This chain links TRBV9 with TRBJ2-5; 9 bases fit TRBD1. This sample comprised PBMCs, mostly from graft donor cells, obtained 180 days after TCRalphabeta/CD19-depleted stem cell transplant. The CDR3 loop is CASSVAGTGNSETQYF. The CDR3 DNA sequence: TGTGCCAGCAGCGTAGCTGGGACAGGGAACTCAGAGACCCAGTACTTC. Drawing the rest from reference TRBV9 and TRBJ2-5, the complete variable domain is DSGVTQTPKHLITATGQRVTLRCSPRSGDLSVYWYQQSLDQGLQFLIQYYNGEERAKGNILERFSAQQFPDLHSELNLSSLELGDSALYFCASSVAGTGNSETQYFGPGTRLLVL.